Listed below are T cell receptor beta chains from one sample, sequenced in a study of breast tumors, draining lymph nodes, adjacent tissues. TCRdb independently ran MiXCR on the multiplex PCR reads; one entry per CDR3 protein. The sample lists under 250,000 distinct CDR3 sequences, about 34% occurring once. The sequencing sample was made of axillary lymph node tissue. These TCRs come from a female donor with breast cancer. Some clones in this sample may be carry-over from other donors' samples. The CDR3 runs from the conserved cysteine through the conserved F or W. A D gene is named only where the DNA matches it firmly. Rows give clone size only sometimes, using once, few, many, or a class for an expanded clone.

j_call | clone_size | d_call | v_call | cdr3_nt | cdr3_aa
TRBJ1-3 | few | . | TRBV6-6 | TGTGCCAGCAGTCCGACTTGGGGGGCAACCTCTGGAAACACCATATATTTT | CASSPTWGATSGNTIYF
TRBJ2-5 | many | . | TRBV24-1 | TGTGCCACCAGTGACCCAGGACGAGAGACCCAGTACTTC | CATSDPGRETQYF
TRBJ2-3 | many | TRBD2 | TRBV10-3 | TGTGCCATATCAGTGGTGAGAGGTGGGAGGGCAGAAGATACGCAGTATTTT | CAISVVRGGRAEDTQYF
TRBJ2-1 | few | TRBD2 | TRBV6-2/TRBV6-3 | TGTGCCAGCAGTGACCCGGGACTAGGATATGAGCAGTTCTTC | CASSDPGLGYEQFF
TRBJ1-2 | . | TRBD1 | TRBV14 | TGTGCCAGCAGCCAAGCGGACAGGGGGCGGGACGGCTACACCTTC | CASSQADRGRDGYTF
TRBJ1-2 | many | . | TRBV29-1 | TGCAGCGCCAGGGACCTCGACTATGGCTACACCTTC | CSARDLDYGYTF
TRBJ2-5 | many | TRBD1 | TRBV25-1 | TGTGCCAGCAGTGAAACCTCCCAGGGGGTGTACCAAGAGACCCAGTACTTC | CASSETSQGVYQETQYF
TRBJ2-2 | many | . | TRBV6-4 | TGTGCCAGCAGTGACTCGATCAAGGCTAGGTACTCCGGGGAGCTGTTTTTT | CASSDSIKARYSGELFF
TRBJ2-5 | . | . | TRBV5-5 | TGTGCCAGCAGTTTAGGAAGTACAAATCAAGAGACCCAGTACTTC | CASSLGSTNQETQYF
TRBJ2-2 | many | TRBD2 | TRBV6-6 | TGTGCCAGCAGTTACCGGAGCGGGAGGGGCTCGAACACCGGGGAGCTGTTTTTT | CASSYRSGRGSNTGELFF
TRBJ2-1 | . | . | TRBV6-5 | TGTGCCAGCAGTTATGAGCTGTTCTCCTACAATGAGCAGTTCTTC | CASSYELFSYNEQFF
TRBJ1-5 | . | . | TRBV6-1 | TGTGCCAGCGGGAGGGGGGGTTACAATCAGCCCCAGCATTTT | CASGRGGYNQPQHF
TRBJ2-2 | once | . | TRBV12-3/TRBV12-4 | TGTGCCAGCACCCCTAGGGGGACCGGGGAGCTGTTTTTT | CASTPRGTGELFF
TRBJ2-2 | . | . | TRBV3-1 | TGTGCCAGCAGCCAAGATAGGGGCCCTCTTGCGCCGAACACCGGGGAGCTGTTTTTT | CASSQDRGPLAPNTGELFF
TRBJ2-1 | many | TRBD2 | TRBV11-3 | TGTGCCAGCAGCTTGACTAGCGGTAGTTGGGATGAGCAGTTCTTC | CASSLTSGSWDEQFF
TRBJ2-1 | many | . | TRBV7-9 | TGTGCCAGCAGCTTAAGGGGACTGACGAATGAGCAGTTCTTC | CASSLRGLTNEQFF
TRBJ2-1 | many | . | TRBV20-1 | TGCAGTGCTGGGAGCCCGGGACCAGCATACAATGAGCAGTTCTTC | CSAGSPGPAYNEQFF
TRBJ2-7 | many | TRBD1 | TRBV30 | TGTGCCCTTCACAGCCGGGACAGGGTCTACGAGCAGTACTTC | CALHSRDRVYEQYF
TRBJ1-1 | few | . | TRBV11-2 | TGTGCCAGCAGCCTCTCCGGGACTGAAGCTTTCTTT | CASSLSGTEAFF
TRBJ1-1 | few | . | TRBV5-1 | TGCGCCAGCGCCGGGGGGACTATGAACACTGAAGCTTTCTTT | CASAGGTMNTEAFF
TRBJ1-2 | many | TRBD1 | TRBV7-2 | TGTGCCAGCAGCTTACAGGGGGCGCTCTATGGCTACACCTTC | CASSLQGALYGYTF
TRBJ2-1 | many | . | TRBV12-3/TRBV12-4 | TGTGCCAGCAGTTTTGGAGGCAATGAGCAGTTCTTC | CASSFGGNEQFF
TRBJ1-6 | many | . | TRBV3-1 | TGTGCCAGCAGCCCAAATGGGGGTTTGGGTTCACCCCTCCACTTT | CASSPNGGLGSPLHF
TRBJ2-1 | many | TRBD2 | TRBV11-3 | TGTGCCAGCAGCTGGACTAGCGGGAGGGCGATGTTCTTC | CASSWTSGRAMFF
TRBJ1-4 | . | . | TRBV6-4 | TGTGCCAGCAGCCGACAGGCCCTTAATGAAAAACTGTTTTTT | CASSRQALNEKLFF
TRBJ1-2 | . | . | TRBV6-5 | TGTGCCAGCAGTCACGAAGGAGACTATGGCTACACCTTC | CASSHEGDYGYTF
TRBJ2-1 | many | TRBD1 | TRBV24-1 | TGTGCCACCAGTGACATAGACAGGGGAGCCTACAATGAGCAGTTCTTC | CATSDIDRGAYNEQFF
TRBJ1-2 | few | . | TRBV2 | TGTGCCAGCAGTTTATTGACCTTGGACTATGGCTACACCTTC | CASSLLTLDYGYTF
TRBJ2-1 | many | TRBD2 | TRBV2 | TGTGCCAGCAGCTCAACCCTCGGGGGGATTTTCTTCGTTGAGCAGTTCTTC | CASSSTLGGIFFVEQFF
TRBJ2-1 | many | TRBD2 | TRBV5-1 | TGCGCCAGCAGCTTACTAGCGGGCTCCTACAATGAGCAGTTCTTC | CASSLLAGSYNEQFF
TRBJ1-4 | . | TRBD1 | TRBV25-1 | TGTGCCAGCAGTGTTGGGACAGGGGGTAATGAAAAACTGTTTTTT | CASSVGTGGNEKLFF
TRBJ1-3 | many | . | TRBV5-1 | TGCGCCAGCAGCTTAGCGGGGGACGGAAACACCATATATTTT | CASSLAGDGNTIYF
TRBJ1-2 | . | TRBD1 | TRBV7-8 | TGTGCCAGCAGCTTAAGGGACAGGGGAGCTAACTATGGCTACACCTTC | CASSLRDRGANYGYTF
TRBJ2-7 | many | TRBD1 | TRBV20-1 | TGCAGTGCTAGACCCGGGACAGGCGCCTACGAGCAGTACTTC | CSARPGTGAYEQYF
TRBJ2-7 | few | TRBD2 | TRBV3-1 | TGTGCCAGCAGCTCCACCGGGACTAGCGGGAACGAGCAGTACTTC | CASSSTGTSGNEQYF
TRBJ1-4 | many | . | TRBV7-9 | TGTGCCAGCAGCTTAAAACAGGAAAAACTGTTTTTT | CASSLKQEKLFF
TRBJ2-7 | many | TRBD1 | TRBV20-1 | TGCAGTGCTGAACCGGGACAGTCCTACGAGCAGTACTTC | CSAEPGQSYEQYF
TRBJ2-1 | many | . | TRBV2 | TGTGCCAGCAGTGTCGCGAATGAGCAGTTCTTC | CASSVANEQFF
TRBJ1-5 | many | TRBD1 | TRBV20-1 | TGCAGTGCTCTACAGGGGGCGGATCAGCCCCAGCATTTT | CSALQGADQPQHF
TRBJ2-3 | many | TRBD1 | TRBV30 | TGTGCCTGGGGGACAGGGACAGATACGCAGTATTTT | CAWGTGTDTQYF
TRBJ2-5 | few | . | TRBV18 | TGTGCCAGCTCAGCAAGGCGAAGAAAACAAAAGACCCAGTACTTC | CASSARRRKQKTQYF
TRBJ2-7 | few | . | TRBV28 | TGTGCCAGCAGTTTTCGTTTACGGAGGTATCTCTACGAGCAGTACTTC | CASSFRLRRYLYEQYF
TRBJ2-7 | many | TRBD2 | TRBV3-1 | TGTGCCAGCAGCCAAGCCTTACCGGGACTAGGTCACGACGAGCAGTACTTC | CASSQALPGLGHDEQYF
TRBJ1-3 | . | . | TRBV6-1 | TGTGCCAGCAGTCAAGCGCTCGGAAGCCCTGGAAACACCATATATTTT | CASSQALGSPGNTIYF
TRBJ2-4 | few | . | TRBV19 | TGTGCCAGTAGTATTCGACTCCTCCGGGACCTAACACAAAACATTCCGTACTTC | CASSIRLLRDLTQNIPYF
TRBJ2-3 | many | TRBD1 | TRBV15 | TGTGCCACCAGCAGAGCTGACAGGGTGCGGGCAGATACGCAGTATTTT | CATSRADRVRADTQYF
TRBJ2-2 | . | TRBD1 | TRBV29-1 | TGCAGCGTTGCCCGCACGGGACAGCCGAACACCGGGGAGCTGTTTTTT | CSVARTGQPNTGELFF
TRBJ2-2 | many | TRBD2 | TRBV5-5 | TGTGCCAGCAGCTCGCGACTAGCGGGAGTCGGGACCGGGGAGCTGTTTTTT | CASSSRLAGVGTGELFF
TRBJ2-1 | . | TRBD2 | TRBV6-5 | TGTGCCAGCAGTCACTCTACTAGCGGGATGAATCATGAGCAGTTCTTC | CASSHSTSGMNHEQFF
TRBJ2-3 | many | TRBD2 | TRBV7-2 | TGTGCCAGCAGCCGCCATGGTGGCGGGAGGGCGAGCACAGATACGCAGTATTTT | CASSRHGGGRASTDTQYF
TRBJ2-3 | many | . | TRBV5-1 | TGCGCCAGCAGCTTGGTGGGTGATGTTACGCAGTATTTT | CASSLVGDVTQYF
TRBJ2-1 | . | . | TRBV7-3 | TGTGCCAGCAGCCCCTGGACTCCGGGAGTCAATGAGCAGTTCTTC | CASSPWTPGVNEQFF
TRBJ2-7 | few | TRBD1 | TRBV6-2/TRBV6-3 | TGTGCCAGCAGCGTTCTACAGGGGGGCATCGAGCAGTACTTC | CASSVLQGGIEQYF
TRBJ2-2 | . | . | TRBV2 | TGTGCCAGCAGTGGCTATGCCACCGGGGAGCTGTTTTTT | CASSGYATGELFF
TRBJ2-1 | many | TRBD2 | TRBV5-6 | TGTGCCAGCAGTCTAGTAGGCTCAAGCGGGAGCTACAATGAGCAGTTCTTC | CASSLVGSSGSYNEQFF
TRBJ2-1 | many | . | TRBV11-2 | TGTGCCAGCAGCTCCCGAGAGGGCAATGAGCAGTTCTTC | CASSSREGNEQFF